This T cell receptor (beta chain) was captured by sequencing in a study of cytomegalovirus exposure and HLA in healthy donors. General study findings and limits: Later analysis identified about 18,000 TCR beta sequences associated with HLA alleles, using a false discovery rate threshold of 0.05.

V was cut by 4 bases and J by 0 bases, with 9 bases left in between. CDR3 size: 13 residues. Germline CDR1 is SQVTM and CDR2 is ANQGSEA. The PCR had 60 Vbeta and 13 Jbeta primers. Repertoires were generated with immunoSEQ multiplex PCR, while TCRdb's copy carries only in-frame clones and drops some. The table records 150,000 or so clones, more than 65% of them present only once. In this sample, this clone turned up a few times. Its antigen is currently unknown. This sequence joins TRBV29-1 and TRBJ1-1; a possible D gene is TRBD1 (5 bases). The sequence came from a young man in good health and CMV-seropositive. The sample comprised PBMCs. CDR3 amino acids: CSVVRGMNTEAFF. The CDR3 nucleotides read TGCAGCGTTGTACGGGGGATGAACACTGAAGCTTTCTTT.